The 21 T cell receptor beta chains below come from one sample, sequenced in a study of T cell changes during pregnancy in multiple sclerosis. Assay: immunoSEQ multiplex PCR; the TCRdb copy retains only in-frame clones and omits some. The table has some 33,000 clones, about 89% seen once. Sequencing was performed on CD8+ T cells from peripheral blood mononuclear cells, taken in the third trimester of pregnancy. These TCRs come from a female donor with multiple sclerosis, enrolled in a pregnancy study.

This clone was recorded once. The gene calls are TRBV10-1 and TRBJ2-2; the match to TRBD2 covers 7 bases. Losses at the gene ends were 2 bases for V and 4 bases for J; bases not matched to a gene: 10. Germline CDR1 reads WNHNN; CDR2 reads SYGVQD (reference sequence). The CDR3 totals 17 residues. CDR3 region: CASSEDGEGVRTGELFF. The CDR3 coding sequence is TGCGCCAGCAGTGAGGATGGGGAGGGAGTACGCACCGGGGAGCTGTTTTTT.

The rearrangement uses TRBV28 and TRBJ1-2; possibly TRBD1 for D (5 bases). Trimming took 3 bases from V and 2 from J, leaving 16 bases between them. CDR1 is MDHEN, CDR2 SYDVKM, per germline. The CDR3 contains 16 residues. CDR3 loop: CASSFFQGGGNYGYTF. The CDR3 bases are TGTGCCAGCAGTTTTTTCCAGGGAGGAGGGAACTATGGCTACACCTTC.

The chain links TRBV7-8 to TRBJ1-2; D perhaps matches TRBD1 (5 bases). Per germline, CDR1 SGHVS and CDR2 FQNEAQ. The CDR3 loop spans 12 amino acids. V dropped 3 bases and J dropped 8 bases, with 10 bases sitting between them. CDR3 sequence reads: CASSFGGGGYTF. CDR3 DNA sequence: TGTGCCAGCAGCTTCGGGGGAGGCGGCTACACCTTC.

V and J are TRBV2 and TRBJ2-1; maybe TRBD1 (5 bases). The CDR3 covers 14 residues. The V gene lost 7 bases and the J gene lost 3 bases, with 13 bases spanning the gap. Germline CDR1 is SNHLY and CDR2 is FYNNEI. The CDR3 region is CASKGRGLYNEQFF. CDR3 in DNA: TGTGCCAGCAAGGGAAGGGGCCTCTACAATGAGCAGTTCTTC.

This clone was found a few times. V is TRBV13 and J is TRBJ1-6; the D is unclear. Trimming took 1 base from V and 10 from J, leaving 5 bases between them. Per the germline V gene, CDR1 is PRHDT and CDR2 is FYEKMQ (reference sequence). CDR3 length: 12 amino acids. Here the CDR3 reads CASSLESSPLHF. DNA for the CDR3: TGTGCCAGCAGCTTAGAGAGCTCACCCCTCCACTTT.

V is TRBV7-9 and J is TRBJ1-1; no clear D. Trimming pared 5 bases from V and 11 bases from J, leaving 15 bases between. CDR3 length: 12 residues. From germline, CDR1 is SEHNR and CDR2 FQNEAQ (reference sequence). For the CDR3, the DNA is TGTGCCAGCAGCAGTAATCCAGGCGAGGCTTTCTTT. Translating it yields CASSSNPGEAFF.

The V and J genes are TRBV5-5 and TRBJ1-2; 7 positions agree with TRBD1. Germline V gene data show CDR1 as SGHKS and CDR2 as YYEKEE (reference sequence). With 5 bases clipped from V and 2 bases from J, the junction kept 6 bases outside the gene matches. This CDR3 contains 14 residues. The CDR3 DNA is TGTGCCAGCAGTTCGGTACAGGGGAACTATGGCTACACCTTC. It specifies CASSSVQGNYGYTF.

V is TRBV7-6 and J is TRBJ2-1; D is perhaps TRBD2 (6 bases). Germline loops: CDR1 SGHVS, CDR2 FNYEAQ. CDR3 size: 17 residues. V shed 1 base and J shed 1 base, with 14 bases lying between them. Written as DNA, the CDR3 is TGTGCCAGCAGCTTAGGTCCTGATGGGGGGTCCTACAATGAGCAGTTCTTC. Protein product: CASSLGPDGGSYNEQFF.

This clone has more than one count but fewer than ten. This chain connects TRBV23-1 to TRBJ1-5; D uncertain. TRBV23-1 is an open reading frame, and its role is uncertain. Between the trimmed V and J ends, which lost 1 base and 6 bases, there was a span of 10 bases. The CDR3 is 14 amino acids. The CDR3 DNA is TGCGCCAGCAGTCAATGGAAGTGGGCTCAGCCCCAGCATTTT. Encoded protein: CASSQWKWAQPQHF.

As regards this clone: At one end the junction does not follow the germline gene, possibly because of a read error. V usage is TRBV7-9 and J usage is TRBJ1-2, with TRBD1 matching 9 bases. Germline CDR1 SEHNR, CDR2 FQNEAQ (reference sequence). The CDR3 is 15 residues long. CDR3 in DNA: TGTGCCAGCAGCCTAGCCGGGACAGGGAGTCATGGCTACACCTTC. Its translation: CASSLAGTGSHGYTF.

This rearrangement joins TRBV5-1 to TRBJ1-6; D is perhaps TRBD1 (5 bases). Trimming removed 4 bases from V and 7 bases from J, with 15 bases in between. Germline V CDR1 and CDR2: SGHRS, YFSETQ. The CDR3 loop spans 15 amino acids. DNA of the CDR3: TGCGCCAGCAGCAACTATGAAGGGGCAAATTCACCCCTCCACTTT. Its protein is CASSNYEGANSPLHF.

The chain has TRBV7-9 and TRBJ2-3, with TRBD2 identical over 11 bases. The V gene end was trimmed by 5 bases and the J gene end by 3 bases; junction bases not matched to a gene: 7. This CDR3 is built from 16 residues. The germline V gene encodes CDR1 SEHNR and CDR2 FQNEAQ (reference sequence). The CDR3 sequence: CASSLTSGGTTDTQYF. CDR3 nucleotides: TGTGCCAGCAGCCTCACTAGCGGGGGAACGACAGATACGCAGTATTTT.

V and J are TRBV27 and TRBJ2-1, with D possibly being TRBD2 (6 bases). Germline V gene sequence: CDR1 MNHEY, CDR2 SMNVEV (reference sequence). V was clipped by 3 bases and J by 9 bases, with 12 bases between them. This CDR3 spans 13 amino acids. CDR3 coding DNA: TGTGCCAGCAGTTTTTCCATGGGAGGTGAGCAGTTCTTC. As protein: CASSFSMGGEQFF.

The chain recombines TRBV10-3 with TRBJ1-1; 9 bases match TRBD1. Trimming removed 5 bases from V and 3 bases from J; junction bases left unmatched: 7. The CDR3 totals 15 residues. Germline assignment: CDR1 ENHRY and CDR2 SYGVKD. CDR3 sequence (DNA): TGTGCCATCAGTACCTCGACAGGGGGGTACACTGAAGCTTTCTTT. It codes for CAISTSTGGYTEAFF.

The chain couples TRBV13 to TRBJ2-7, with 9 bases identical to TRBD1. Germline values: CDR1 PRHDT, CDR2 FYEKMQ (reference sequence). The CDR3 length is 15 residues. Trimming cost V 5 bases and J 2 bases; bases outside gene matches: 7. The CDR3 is CASSGTGTGTYEQYF. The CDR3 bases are TGTGCCAGCAGCGGCACCGGGACAGGGACCTACGAGCAGTACTTC.

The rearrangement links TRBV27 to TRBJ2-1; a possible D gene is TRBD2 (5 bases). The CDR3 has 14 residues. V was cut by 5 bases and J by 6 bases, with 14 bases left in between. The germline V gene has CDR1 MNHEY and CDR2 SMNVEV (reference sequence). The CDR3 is CASSRPSLANEQFF. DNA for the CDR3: TGTGCCAGCAGTCGGCCTAGCCTCGCCAATGAGCAGTTCTTC.

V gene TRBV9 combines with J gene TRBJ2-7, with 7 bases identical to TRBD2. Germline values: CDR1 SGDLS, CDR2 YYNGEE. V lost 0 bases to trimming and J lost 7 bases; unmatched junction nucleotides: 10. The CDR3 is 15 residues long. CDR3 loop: CASSVGAGDGLEQYF. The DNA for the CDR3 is TGTGCCAGCAGCGTAGGCGCGGGAGATGGGCTTGAGCAGTACTTC. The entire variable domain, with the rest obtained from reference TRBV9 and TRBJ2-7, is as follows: DSGVTQTPKHLITATGQRVTLRCSPRSGDLSVYWYQQSLDQGLQFLIQYYNGEERAKGNILERFSAQQFPDLHSELNLSSLELGDSALYFCASSVGAGDGLEQYFGPGTRLTVT.

The CDR3 sequence is CASRPTEPVNTEAFF. The CDR3 coding sequence is TGTGCCAGCAGGCCGACAGAGCCGGTGAACACTGAAGCTTTCTTT. The chain joins TRBV7-9 to TRBJ1-1, with a weak D call TRBD1 (5 bases). Germline V lookup: CDR1 SEHNR, CDR2 FQNEAQ (reference sequence). The CDR3 runs to 15 residues. V gave up 6 bases and J gave up 0 bases, with 14 bases separating them.

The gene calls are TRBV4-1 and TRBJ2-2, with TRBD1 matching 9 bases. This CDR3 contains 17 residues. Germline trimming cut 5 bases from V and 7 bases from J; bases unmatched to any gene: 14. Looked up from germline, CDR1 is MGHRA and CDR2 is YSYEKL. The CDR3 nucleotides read TGCGCCAGCAGCGAAAGAACGCAGGGACAGGGCGGCGGGGAGCTGTTTTTT. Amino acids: CASSERTQGQGGGELFF.

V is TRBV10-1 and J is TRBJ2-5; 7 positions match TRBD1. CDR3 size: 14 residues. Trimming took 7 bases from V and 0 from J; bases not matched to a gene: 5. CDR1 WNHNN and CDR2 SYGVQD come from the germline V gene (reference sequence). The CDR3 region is CASNPGTDQETQYF. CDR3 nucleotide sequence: TGCGCCAGCAACCCCGGGACAGACCAAGAGACCCAGTACTTC.

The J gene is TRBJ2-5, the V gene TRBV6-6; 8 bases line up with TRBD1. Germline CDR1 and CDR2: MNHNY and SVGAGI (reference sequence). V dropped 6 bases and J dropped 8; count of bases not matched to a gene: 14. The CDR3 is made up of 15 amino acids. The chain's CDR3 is CASSLRPQGADTQYF. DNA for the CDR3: TGTGCCAGCAGCCTTAGGCCCCAGGGGGCTGATACCCAGTACTTC.